One and the same sample provided the 32 T cell receptor beta chains below, sequenced in a study of blood T cell repertoires in COVID-19. The table came from immunoSEQ multiplex PCR; TCRdb's copy has only in-frame clones and leaves some out. Counted here are some 100,000 clones, approximately 93% occurring once; the ten biggest clones make up roughly 0.88%. Specimen: peripheral blood. The origin of the receptors is a man in his 60s with acute or convalescent COVID-19.

This chain links TRBV19 with TRBJ1-2; 7 nucleotides align to TRBD1. This CDR3 spans 15 amino acids. Germline CDR1 and CDR2: LNHDA and SQIVND (reference sequence). V gave up 6 bases and J gave up 7 bases; unmatched junction bases: 14. The CDR3 sequence: CASSRQGGTPLGYTF. The CDR3 DNA reads TGTGCCAGTAGCCGACAGGGTGGTACCCCTCTTGGCTACACCTTC.

The rearrangement joins TRBV18 to TRBJ2-3; 13 nucleotides match TRBD2. Per the germline V gene, CDR1 is KGHSH and CDR2 is LQKENI. V lost 2 bases, J lost 3 bases, and 2 bases stayed unmatched. This CDR3 is built from 16 residues. The CDR3 region is CASSPMGLAGTDTQYF. In nucleotides, the CDR3 is TGTGCCAGCTCACCAATGGGACTAGCGGGAACAGATACGCAGTATTTT.

This chain links TRBV19 with TRBJ1-6; perhaps TRBD1 as D (5 bases). V lost 5 bases, J lost 9 bases, and 14 bases lay in between. The CDR3 has 14 amino acids. CDR1 is LNHDA and CDR2 is SQIVND in the germline V gene (reference sequence). CDR3 residues: CASSPGGGASPLHF. The CDR3 DNA follows: TGTGCCAGTAGTCCCGGAGGAGGGGCTTCACCCCTCCACTTT.

The J gene is TRBJ1-2, the V gene TRBV18, with D perhaps TRBD1 (6 bases). Germline V gene lookup returns CDR1 KGHSH and CDR2 LQKENI. CDR3 length: 14 amino acids. Trimming took off 3 bases at V and 4 bases at J, with 12 bases between the two ends. CDR3 residues: CASSPRQGSYGYTF. The CDR3, as DNA: TGTGCCAGCTCACCTCGGCAGGGGTCCTATGGCTACACCTTC.

The chain combines TRBV5-4 with TRBJ2-7, with a weak D call TRBD1 (5 bases). The CDR3 extends over 16 amino acids. V was pared by 4 bases and J by 6 bases, with 23 bases between. Germline assignment: CDR1 SGHNT and CDR2 YYREEE (reference sequence). DNA for the CDR3: TGTGCCAGCAGCGCTCCGGATCGGACACTATTAGGCGAGCAGTACTTC. Amino acid sequence: CASSAPDRTLLGEQYF.

J is TRBJ2-3 and V is TRBV7-2; possibly TRBD2 for D (6 bases). Germline-derived CDR1 and CDR2 are SGHTA and FQGNSA. The CDR3 totals 15 residues. V was pared by 5 bases and J by 2 bases, with 14 bases between. Here the CDR3 DNA reads TGTGCCAGCAGCCTCTTTGCGGGGAACACAGATACGCAGTATTTT. This gives the protein CASSLFAGNTDTQYF.

This clone appeared a single time. This chain joins TRBV6-5 and TRBJ2-7, with TRBD2 matching 7 bases. The CDR3 has 15 residues. Trimming removed 3 bases from V and 1 base from J; junction bases left unmatched: 6. Germline lookup yields CDR1 MNHEY and CDR2 SVGAGI. CDR3 nucleotide sequence: TGTGCCAGCAGTTATGCGGGAGAAGGATCCTACGAGCAGTACTTC. Amino acids: CASSYAGEGSYEQYF.

This chain uses TRBV10-2 with TRBJ2-1; 13 bases are shared with TRBD2. Germline V gives CDR1 WSHSY, CDR2 SAAADI. The CDR3 contains 14 residues. J gave up 9 bases and V 5 bases, and 4 bases lay outside the gene matches. In DNA, the CDR3 is TGCGCCAGCAGTACTAGCGGGAGGGCCTCTGAGCAGTTCTTC. Protein sequence: CASSTSGRASEQFF.

This clone came up once. This chain uses TRBV9 with TRBJ1-6; TRBD1 might be the D (5 bases). Germline V CDR1 and CDR2: SGDLS, YYNGEE. The CDR3 covers 16 residues. V gave up 0 bases and J gave up 6 bases, with 13 bases separating them. The CDR3, as DNA: TGTGCCAGCAGCGTAGCTGCGGACATTCGTAATTCACCCCTCCACTTT. Translated: CASSVAADIRNSPLHF.

The chain has TRBV3-1 (or the pseudogene TRBV3-2) and TRBJ1-5; D unclear. The CDR3 covers 13 residues. The V gene's germline CDR1 is LGHDT and CDR2 YNNKEL (reference sequence). Trimming removed 0 bases at V and 6 bases at J, with 6 bases between. In DNA, the CDR3 is TGTGCCAGCAGCCAAGAACTCCTTCAGCCCCAGCATTTT. This encodes CASSQELLQPQHF.

This chain uses TRBV28 with TRBJ1-2; tentative D call: TRBD1 (5 bases). The CDR3 contains 14 residues. Germline V lookup: CDR1 MDHEN, CDR2 SYDVKM. The V end lost 3 bases, the J end lost 4 bases, and 12 bases lay between the germline ends. CDR3 DNA sequence: TGTGCCAGCAGTTTGGTTGGCAGGGTCTATGGCTACACCTTC. Amino acid sequence: CASSLVGRVYGYTF.

The V and J genes are TRBV12-3 or TRBV12-4 and TRBJ1-5, with D unclear. Trimming pared 7 bases from V and 8 bases from J, leaving 12 bases between. This CDR3 has 12 residues. DNA for the CDR3: TGTGCCAGCACCCTACTGGGCGAGCCCCAGCATTTT. Translation gives CASTLLGEPQHF.

The V gene is TRBV18, the J gene TRBJ2-6, with TRBD1 matching over 8 bases. After removal of 2 bases from V and 1 base from J, the junction contained 13 bases not matched to a gene. Germline V gene data show CDR1 as KGHSH and CDR2 as LQKENI. The CDR3 is 20 amino acids. The DNA for the CDR3 is TGTGCCAGCTCACCATGGGCTGGGACAGGACTACTTTCTGGGGCCAACGTCCTGACTTTC. As protein: CASSPWAGTGLLSGANVLTF.

The chain uses TRBV19 and TRBJ1-2; D remains unclear. Trimming cost V 7 bases and J 4 bases, with 10 bases left between them. The CDR3 has 12 residues. The germline V gene has CDR1 LNHDA and CDR2 SQIVND (reference sequence). The CDR3 DNA reads TGTGCCAGTACGGAGGGCTCCTATGGCTACACCTTC. Protein sequence: CASTEGSYGYTF.

This chain connects TRBV6-1 to TRBJ2-7, with a tentative D call TRBD1 (5 bases). Looked up from germline, CDR1 is MNHNS and CDR2 is SASEGT. Trimming shortened V by 2 bases and J by 3 bases, and 11 bases separated the two germline ends. This CDR3 region has 14 residues. The CDR3 DNA is TGTGCCAGCAGTGAAAATAGGGGCGGCTACGAGCAGTACTTC. This gives the protein CASSENRGGYEQYF.

The J gene is TRBJ1-5, the V gene TRBV12-3 or TRBV12-4; D uncertain. The V and J ends lost 6 bases and 3 bases respectively, with 9 bases between them. There are 13 residues in the CDR3. The CDR3 nucleotides read TGTGCCAGCAGGCTCGGTGACAATCAGCCCCAGCATTTT. It encodes CASRLGDNQPQHF.

The chain combines TRBV10-2 with TRBJ2-3, with a possible D match to TRBD2 (5 bases). V lost 3 bases and J lost 3, with 13 bases in between. CDR1 and CDR2 (germline): WSHSY, SAAADI. The CDR3 spans 15 residues. The CDR3: CASSDKRRRTDTQYF. CDR3 bases: TGCGCCAGCAGTGATAAGCGTAGGAGGACAGATACGCAGTATTTT.

The V gene is TRBV5-5, the J gene TRBJ1-2; D remains ambiguous. This CDR3 has 15 residues. Trimming left V 1 base short and J 2 bases short, with 12 bases between. Germline V CDR1 and CDR2: SGHKS, YYEKEE (reference sequence). The CDR3 sequence: CASSLRGALNYGYTF. The CDR3 DNA follows: TGTGCCAGCAGCTTGCGGGGAGCCCTCAACTATGGCTACACCTTC. The full variable domain, rest sourced from reference TRBV5-5 and TRBJ1-2, is DAGVTQSPTHLIKTRGQQVTLRCSPISGHKSVSWYQQVLGQGPQFIFQYYEKEERGRGNFPDRFSARQFPNYSSELNVNALLLGDSALYLCASSLRGALNYGYTFGSGTRLTVV.

The table lists this clone with a count of one. V is TRBV2 and J is TRBJ2-7; TRBD1 matches at 8 bases. CDR3 length equals 15 residues. V was pared by 2 bases and J by 2 bases, with 5 bases of the junction left unmatched. Germline lookup yields CDR1 SNHLY and CDR2 FYNNEI. The CDR3 sequence is CASSESQGAPYEQYF. The CDR3 DNA reads TGTGCCAGCAGTGAATCTCAGGGGGCGCCCTACGAGCAGTACTTC.

V is TRBV6-2 or TRBV6-3 and J is TRBJ2-1, with 10 positions matching TRBD2. The CDR3 is made up of 16 amino acids. CDR1 is MNHEY, CDR2 SVGEGT, per germline. With V trimmed by 4 bases and J by 4 bases, 7 bases remained unmatched. The CDR3 here is CASSWSKRGGYNEQFF. The CDR3 region has the DNA TGTGCCAGCAGTTGGTCGAAGCGGGGGGGTTACAATGAGCAGTTCTTC.

This chain uses TRBV28 with TRBJ2-1; 9 bases fit TRBD1. Looked up from germline, CDR1 is MDHEN and CDR2 is SYDVKM. With V trimmed by 6 bases and J by 7 bases, 7 bases remained unmatched. The CDR3 runs to 14 residues. The CDR3 loop is CASRLTGGLNEQFF. CDR3 DNA sequence: TGTGCCAGCAGACTGACAGGGGGGTTGAATGAGCAGTTCTTC.

The V and J genes are TRBV11-1 and TRBJ2-4, with TRBD1 as a possible D gene (6 bases). CDR1 SGHAT and CDR2 FQDESV come from the germline V gene (reference sequence). The CDR3 covers 14 residues. Trimming cost V 5 bases and J 6 bases, with 14 bases left between them. CDR3 nucleotide sequence: TGTGCCAGCAGCCGAGGACAGTCGAGAAACATTCAGTACTTC. Its translation is CASSRGQSRNIQYF.

V gene TRBV13 combines with J gene TRBJ1-3; D is unresolved. Per germline, CDR1 PRHDT and CDR2 FYEKMQ (reference sequence). V was trimmed by 2 bases and J by 1 base, leaving 15 bases between them. The CDR3 has 17 amino acids. The CDR3 loop reads CASSLRRQVLSGNTIYF. CDR3 in DNA: TGTGCCAGCAGCTTACGCCGGCAGGTCTTATCTGGAAACACCATATATTTT. The full variable domain, rest sourced from reference TRBV13 and TRBJ1-3, is AAGVIQSPRHLIKEKRETATLKCYPIPRHDTVYWYQQGPGQDPQFLISFYEKMQSDKGSIPDRFSAQQFSDYHSELNMSSLELGDSALYFCASSLRRQVLSGNTIYFGEGSWLTVV.

The V and J genes are TRBV27 and TRBJ1-1, with D possibly matching TRBD1 (5 bases). V lost 7 bases to trimming and J lost 8 bases, with 11 bases between them. Germline-derived CDR1 and CDR2 are MNHEY and SMNVEV (reference sequence). This CDR3 contains 11 residues. As DNA, the CDR3 is TGTGCCAGCATGGGGGGTTTCGAAGCTTTCTTT. Amino acids: CASMGGFEAFF.

The chain joins TRBV9 to TRBJ1-1; 9 nucleotides agree with TRBD1. Germline-derived CDR1 and CDR2 are SGDLS and YYNGEE. V lost 3 bases and J lost 0; bases outside the gene matches: 6. The CDR3 sequence is 16 residues long. CDR3 sequence reads: CASSERDRVMNTEAFF. The CDR3 bases are TGTGCCAGCAGCGAACGGGACAGGGTTATGAACACTGAAGCTTTCTTT.

The rearrangement uses TRBV7-2 and TRBJ2-7; TRBD2 is a possible D gene (5 bases). The CDR3 has 15 amino acids. Per the germline V gene, CDR1 is SGHTA and CDR2 is FQGNSA. V lost 3 bases, J lost 4 bases, and 16 bases lay in between. This CDR3 reads CASSFLGGREYEQYF. CDR3 DNA: TGTGCCAGCAGCTTTCTAGGTGGGAGAGAATACGAGCAGTACTTC.

The V and J genes are TRBV12-5 and TRBJ2-1, with 7 bases that match TRBD2. V was clipped by 6 bases and J by 9 bases; unmatched bases: 11. The CDR3 runs 14 residues. Germline-derived CDR1 and CDR2 are LGHNT and FRNRAP. CDR3 sequence (DNA): TGTGCTAGTGGCCTTGGGACTACTGGGGGTGAGCAGTTCTTC. This codes for CASGLGTTGGEQFF.

Comments on this clone: The junction departs from the called germline gene at one end, perhaps through a read error. The rearrangement uses TRBV12-3 or TRBV12-4 and TRBJ2-7; no clear D gene. CDR3 length equals 13 residues. Here the CDR3 reads CASSIQASDEQYF. The CDR3, as DNA: TGTGCCAGCAGCATTCAGGCCTCCGACGAGCAGTACTTC.

The chain employs TRBV30 and TRBJ1-6; D is undetermined. Trimming took 4 bases from V and 5 from J, leaving 15 bases between them. The CDR3 runs 15 residues. Germline V gene data show CDR1 as GTSNPN and CDR2 as SVGIG (reference sequence). The DNA for the CDR3 is TGTGCCTGGACCGCCGACGGAGGGAATAATTCACCCCTCCACTTT. It is translated as CAWTADGGNNSPLHF.

CDR3 in amino acids: CASSPGTGAVGEQYF. The CDR3 DNA follows: TGTGCCAGCAGCCCCGGGACAGGGGCTGTGGGCGAGCAGTACTTC. This chain links TRBV7-2 with TRBJ2-7, with 10 bases lining up with TRBD1. The CDR3 extends over 15 amino acids. The V and J ends lost 5 bases and 6 bases, in that order; junction bases with no gene match: 10. Germline V gives CDR1 SGHTA, CDR2 FQGNSA.

This clone was picked up many times. The J gene is TRBJ2-7, the V gene TRBV10-3, with D uncertain. The CDR3 has 15 residues. Per the germline V gene, CDR1 is ENHRY and CDR2 is SYGVKD. V lost 7 bases, J lost 3 bases, and 19 bases lay in between. CDR3 coding DNA: TGTGCCATCAAACAACTACAAGCAGACGGCTACGAGCAGTACTTC. This sequence encodes CAIKQLQADGYEQYF.

The chain employs TRBV5-4 and TRBJ2-5, with TRBD2 matching 8 bases. Losses at the gene ends were 4 bases for V and 2 bases for J; bases not matched to a gene: 4. The germline CDR1 and CDR2 sequences are SGHNT and YYREEE (reference sequence). The CDR3 extends over 14 amino acids. The CDR3 spells CASSRTSQQETQYF. CDR3 sequence (DNA): TGTGCCAGCAGCCGGACTAGCCAACAAGAGACCCAGTACTTC.